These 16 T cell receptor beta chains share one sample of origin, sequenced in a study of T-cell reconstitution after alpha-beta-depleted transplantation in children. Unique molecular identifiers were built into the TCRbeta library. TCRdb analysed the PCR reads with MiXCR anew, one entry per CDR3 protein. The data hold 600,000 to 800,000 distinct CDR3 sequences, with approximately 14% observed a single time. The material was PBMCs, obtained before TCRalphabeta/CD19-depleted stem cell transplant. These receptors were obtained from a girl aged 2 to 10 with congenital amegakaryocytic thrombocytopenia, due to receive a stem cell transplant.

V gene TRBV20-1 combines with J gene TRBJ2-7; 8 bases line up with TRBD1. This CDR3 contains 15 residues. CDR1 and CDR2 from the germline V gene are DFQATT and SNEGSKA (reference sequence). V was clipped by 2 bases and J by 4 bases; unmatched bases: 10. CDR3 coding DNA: TGCAGTGCTAGAAGGACAGGGATGGTTGGGTACGAGCAGTACTTC. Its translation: CSARRTGMVGYEQYF.

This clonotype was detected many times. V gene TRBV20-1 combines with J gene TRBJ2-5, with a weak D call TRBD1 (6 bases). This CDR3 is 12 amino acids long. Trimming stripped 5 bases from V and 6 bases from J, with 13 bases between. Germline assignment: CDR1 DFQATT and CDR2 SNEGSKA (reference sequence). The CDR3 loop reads CSAYRALQTQYF. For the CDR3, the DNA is TGCAGTGCTTACAGGGCCCTCCAGACCCAGTACTTC.

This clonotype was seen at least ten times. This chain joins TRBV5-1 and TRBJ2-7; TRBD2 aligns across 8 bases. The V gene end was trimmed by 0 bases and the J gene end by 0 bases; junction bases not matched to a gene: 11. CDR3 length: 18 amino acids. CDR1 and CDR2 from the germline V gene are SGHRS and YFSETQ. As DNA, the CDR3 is TGCGCCAGCAGCTTGGCCCCAGGTACTAGCGGACTCTCCTACGAGCAGTACTTC. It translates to CASSLAPGTSGLSYEQYF.

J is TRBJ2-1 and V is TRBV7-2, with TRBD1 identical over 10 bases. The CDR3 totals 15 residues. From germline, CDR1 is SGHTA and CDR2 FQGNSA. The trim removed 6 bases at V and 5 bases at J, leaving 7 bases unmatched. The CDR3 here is CASRTTGGRNNEQFF. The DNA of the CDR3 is TGTGCCAGCAGGACGACAGGGGGCAGGAACAATGAGCAGTTCTTC.

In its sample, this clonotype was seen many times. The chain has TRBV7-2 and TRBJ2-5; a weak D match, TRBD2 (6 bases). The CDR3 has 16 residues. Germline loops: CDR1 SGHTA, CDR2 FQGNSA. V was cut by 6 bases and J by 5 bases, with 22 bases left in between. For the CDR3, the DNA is TGTGCCAGCAGAAAAAGGGTCGGGGGAGTGGATGAGACCCAGTACTTC. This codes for CASRKRVGGVDETQYF.

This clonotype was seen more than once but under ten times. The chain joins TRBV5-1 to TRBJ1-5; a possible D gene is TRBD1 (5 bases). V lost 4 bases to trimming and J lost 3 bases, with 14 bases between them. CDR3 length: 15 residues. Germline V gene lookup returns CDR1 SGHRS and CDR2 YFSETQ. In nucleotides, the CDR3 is TGCGCCAGCAGCCTAGAAACAGGAATCAATCAGCCCCAGCATTTT. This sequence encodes CASSLETGINQPQHF.

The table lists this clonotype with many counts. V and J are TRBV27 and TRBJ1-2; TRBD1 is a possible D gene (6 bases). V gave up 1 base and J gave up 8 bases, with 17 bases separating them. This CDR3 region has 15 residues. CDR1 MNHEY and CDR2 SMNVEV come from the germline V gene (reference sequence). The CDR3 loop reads CASSLWSSDRGGYTF. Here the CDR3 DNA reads TGTGCCAGCAGTTTATGGTCGTCGGACAGAGGAGGCTACACCTTC.

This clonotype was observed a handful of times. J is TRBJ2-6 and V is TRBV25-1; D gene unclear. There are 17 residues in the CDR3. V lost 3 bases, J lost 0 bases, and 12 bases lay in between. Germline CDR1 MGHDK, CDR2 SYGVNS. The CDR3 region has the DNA TGTGCCAGCAGTGACCTTACTGATCTCTCTGGGGCCAACGTCCTGACTTTC. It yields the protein CASSDLTDLSGANVLTF.

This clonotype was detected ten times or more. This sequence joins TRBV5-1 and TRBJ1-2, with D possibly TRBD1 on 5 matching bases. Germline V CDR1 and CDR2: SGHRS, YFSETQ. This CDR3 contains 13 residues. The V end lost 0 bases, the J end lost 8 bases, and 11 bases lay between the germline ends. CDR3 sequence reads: CASSLAGGEGYTF. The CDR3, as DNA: TGCGCCAGCAGCTTGGCGGGGGGTGAAGGCTACACCTTC.

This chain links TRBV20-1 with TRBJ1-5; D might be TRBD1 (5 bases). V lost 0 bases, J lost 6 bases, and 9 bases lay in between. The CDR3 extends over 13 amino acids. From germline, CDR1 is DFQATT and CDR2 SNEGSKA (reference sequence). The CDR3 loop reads CSARDRVGQPQHF. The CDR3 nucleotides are TGCAGTGCTAGAGACAGGGTAGGTCAGCCCCAGCATTTT.

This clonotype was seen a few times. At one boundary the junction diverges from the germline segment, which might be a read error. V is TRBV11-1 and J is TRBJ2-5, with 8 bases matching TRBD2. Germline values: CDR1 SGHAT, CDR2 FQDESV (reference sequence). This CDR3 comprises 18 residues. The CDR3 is CAGSLYGILERERETQYF. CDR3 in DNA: TGTGCCGGCAGCTTATATGGAATATTGGAGCGGGAGCGAGAGACCCAGTACTTC.

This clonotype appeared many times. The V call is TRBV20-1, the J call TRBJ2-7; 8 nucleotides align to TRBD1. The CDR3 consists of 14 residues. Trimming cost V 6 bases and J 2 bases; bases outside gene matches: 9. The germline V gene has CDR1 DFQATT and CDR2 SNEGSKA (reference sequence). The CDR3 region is CSAAGTGDTYEQYF. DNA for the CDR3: TGCAGTGCGGCAGGGACAGGAGATACCTACGAGCAGTACTTC.

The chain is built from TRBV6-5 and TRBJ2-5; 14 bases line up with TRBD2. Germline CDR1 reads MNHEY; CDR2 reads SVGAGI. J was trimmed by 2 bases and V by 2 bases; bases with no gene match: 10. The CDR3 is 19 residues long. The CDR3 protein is CASSYLGTSGSPVQETQYF. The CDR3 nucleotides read TGTGCCAGCAGTTACCTCGGGACTAGCGGGAGCCCCGTACAAGAGACCCAGTACTTC.

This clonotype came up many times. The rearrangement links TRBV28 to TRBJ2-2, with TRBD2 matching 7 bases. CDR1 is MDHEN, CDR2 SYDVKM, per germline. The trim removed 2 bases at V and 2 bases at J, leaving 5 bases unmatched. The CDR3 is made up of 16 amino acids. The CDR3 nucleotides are TGTGCCAGCAGTTTACCGGGACTACCAAACACCGGGGAGCTGTTTTTT. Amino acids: CASSLPGLPNTGELFF.

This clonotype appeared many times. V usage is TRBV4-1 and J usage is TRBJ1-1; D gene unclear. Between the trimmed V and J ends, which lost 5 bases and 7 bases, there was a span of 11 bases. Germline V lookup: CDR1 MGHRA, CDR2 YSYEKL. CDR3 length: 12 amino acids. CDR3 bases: TGCGCCAGCAGCGGCTTGGATGGTGAAGCTTTCTTT. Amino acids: CASSGLDGEAFF.

This CDR3 reads CSASLPTATDTQYF. The DNA for the CDR3 is TGCAGTGCTAGCCTACCGACTGCCACAGATACGCAGTATTTT. The chain employs TRBV20-1 and TRBJ2-3, with D unresolved. Trimming left V 3 bases short and J 2 bases short, with 12 bases between. In germline, CDR1 is DFQATT, CDR2 SNEGSKA (reference sequence). CDR3 length: 14 amino acids.